The clone carrying this TCR beta chain was seen more than once but under ten times. This record belongs to a study of T cell repertoires in cytomegalovirus infection. Across the study: CMV infection plus the matching HLA type was flagged by public TCR beta signatures.

The germline V gene has CDR1 SGHTA and CDR2 FQGNSA. This CDR3 has 16 amino acids. J lost 4 bases, V lost 7 bases, and 10 bases had no gene match. TCRdb processed the reads anew with MiXCR; each CDR3 protein has one entry. The table shows around 170,000 distinct CDR3 sequences, with under 20% occurring only once. The J gene is TRBJ2-2, the V gene TRBV7-2; 9 positions match TRBD1. The receptor was isolated from a human donor in good health (CMV status not recorded). Some clones in this sample may be carry-over from other donors' samples. What was sequenced was CD8+ T cells from PBMCs. CDR3 in DNA: TGTGCCAGCATCCTACCTACAGGGGGCGGCACCGGGGAGCTGTTTTTT. Its translation: CASILPTGGGTGELFF.